A single T cell receptor (beta chain) is shown here with its context. The sample is drawn from a study of shared clonotypes between healthy human individuals. V gave up 1 base and J gave up 1 base; unmatched junction bases: 7. CDR3 size: 20 residues. From germline, CDR1 is LGHNT and CDR2 FRNRAP. The table came from immunoSEQ multiplex PCR; TCRdb's copy has only in-frame clones and leaves some out. The table has about 2 million clones, roughly 94% seen once; the top ten hold under 0.15%. The chain couples TRBV12-5 to TRBJ2-2; TRBD2 agrees at 15 bases. The TCR was taken from a man in his late teens or twenties in good health. The sample comprised naive CD4+ T cells sorted from blood. Subset specified: CD45RA+ positively selected. The CDR3 region is CASGLDPGLAGGRNTGELFF. The CDR3 nucleotides read TGTGCTAGTGGTTTGGATCCGGGACTAGCGGGAGGACGGAACACCGGGGAGCTGTTTTTT.